Reported below is one T cell receptor (beta chain). This clonotype occurred a few times. Its antigen remains undetermined. Compared with germline, one end of the junction differs, possibly owing to a read error. CDR1 MNHNS and CDR2 SASEGT were looked up in the germline V gene. From cysteine to phenylalanine, the CDR3 is 16 amino acids long. Only the CDR3 DNA stays, 48 bases, in frame from base 1. Library preparation used 5' RACE. The run used an Illumina HiSeq 2500. A second about 7 to 12 cycle PCR used a sample-barcoded 5' primer and a J-beta primer mix. Each TCR beta cDNA molecule received a unique molecular identifier from a template-switch 5' adaptor carrying 12 random nucleotides. Each sample yielded at least 2.5 million CDR3-containing paired-end reads. First-strand cDNA synthesis was performed from all RNA using the Mint cDNA synthesis kit, with priming by a TRBC-specific oligonucleotide. After uracil-DNA glycosylase treatment, a first 18-cycle PCR used universal primers M1SS and BC2_uni_R on all cDNA. The published analysis was carried out like this. For normalization, 1 million high-quality reads, each with a distinct molecular identifier, were randomly selected from each sample. Reads sharing molecular identifiers were discarded rather than binned into consensus sequences. MiTCR, run with a Q25 quality threshold and the strictest error-elimination algorithm, handled CDR3 identification, clonotype clustering and error correction. A nonparametric unseen species model with Euler transformation was used to estimate lower-bound total TCR beta diversity. The raw public reads went through TCRdb reprocessing: fastp at Q25, MiXCR clone calling, in-frame beta chains kept. Every CDR3 protein is listed once, alongside the most common genes and DNA of its rows. For this entry, the V and J calls and clone size follow TCRdb and not the study's own pipeline. This sample is represented by 600,000 to 800,000 distinct CDR3 sequences; under 25% of them were singletons. The biggest ten clones account for 3% to 4.5% of the sample.

The data were taken from a study of blood T cells in healthy people across ages (dated by TCRdb to the mid-2010s). A note on the overall study: In model experiments, roughly one uniquely barcoded TCR beta cDNA molecule per two T cells was captured by template switching. The donors were split into four age groups: young (average about 16 years), middle-aged (39), aged (roughly 60) and long-lived (roughly 80). Using deep sequencing normalized with unique cDNA molecular identifiers, the study measured how TCR beta repertoire diversity changes with age. The study analyzed two additional independent replicas of 1 million unique cDNA reads from the same blood draw for two donors, one aged 18 to 29 and one aged 80 or older. Donors of different ages were randomly distributed across sequencing lanes to avoid experimental bias. Here is what the overall study found, with its caveats: Conclusive comparison of naive and antigen-experienced compartments was prevented by the profiling of bulk unsorted PBMCs. The long-lived group showed more naive CD4+ T cells, fewer expanded clones and increased TCR diversity than the aged group, suggesting age selection. Estimates of total diversity from one million sequenced T cells were regarded as lower bounds and underestimates. Observed TCR beta diversity per million T cells fell roughly linearly with age, and a significant reduction was already apparent by age roughly 40. Because the CMV infection status of the donors was unknown, age-related changes in expanded clonotypes may potentially have been confounded. The percentage of naive T cells measured by flow cytometry correlated strongly with observed TCR beta diversity.

The donors were a few dozen Caucasian individuals from Russia, aged about 6 to 100 years, who were systemically healthy. Around 10 milliliters of peripheral blood were collected from each donor into EDTA-treated Vacutainer tubes. Ficoll-Paque density-gradient centrifugation was used to isolate PBMCs, with at least 7 million per sample. Trizol reagent was used to extract total RNA from PBMCs, with at least 6 micrograms per sample. For every donor, an aliquot of PBMCs went through flow cytometry to measure the percentages of naive CD45RAhigh/CD27high T cells. Source material: blood. The chain links TRBV6-1 with TRBJ2-3; 10 central nucleotides agree with TRBD2. This receptor was identified in a man between 70 and 80 years old in good health. The DNA sequence is given as TGTGTCAGCAGCAACGGACTAGCGGCTGCCGCAGATACGCAGTATTTT. It is translated as CVSSNGLAAAADTQYF.